This T cell receptor beta chain was found in a study of T cell changes during pregnancy in multiple sclerosis. Comment on this clone: Mismatch with germline at one junction end may stem from a read error.

CDR3 size: 14 residues. CDR1 and CDR2 from the germline V gene are MDHEN and SYDVKM. TCRdb's copy holds only in-frame clones and misses some; the assay was immunoSEQ multiplex PCR. The sample lists about 45,000 clones; about 96% were seen once. The V and J genes are TRBV28 and TRBJ1-1; possible D gene TRBD1, 5 bases. The clonotype was recovered from a female donor with multiple sclerosis, enrolled in a pregnancy study. This sample comprised peripheral blood, obtained in the second trimester of pregnancy. CDR3 bases: TGTGCCAGCATTTTAGGGACTGCGAACACTGAAGCTTTCTTT. Translating it yields CASILGTANTEAFF.